The 8 T cell receptor beta chains below come from one sample, sequenced in a study of cytomegalovirus exposure and HLA in healthy donors. The method was immunoSEQ multiplex PCR; TCRdb's version includes in-frame clones alone and lacks a portion of them. The table lists under 150,000 clones, approximately 87% of them singletons. The source material was PBMCs. These TCRs come from a woman in her late teens or twenties in good health and CMV-seropositive.

The chain combines TRBV5-8 with TRBJ1-1; 7 bases line up with TRBD1. Germline trimming cut 4 bases from V and 4 bases from J; bases unmatched to any gene: 7. Germline lookup yields CDR1 SGHTS and CDR2 YDEGEE. The CDR3 runs 14 residues. The CDR3 DNA follows: TGTGCCAGCAGCCCTCGACAGGGCGGCACTGAAGCTTTCTTT. Its protein product is CASSPRQGGTEAFF.

The chain carries TRBV2 and TRBJ2-3; a weak D match, TRBD1 (6 bases). CDR3 length equals 13 residues. V was cut by 7 bases and J by 1 base, with 9 bases left in between. The germline CDR1 and CDR2 sequences are SNHLY and FYNNEI. The CDR3 protein is CASKGVGTDTQYF. CDR3 bases: TGTGCCAGCAAGGGGGTGGGCACAGATACGCAGTATTTT.

The J gene is TRBJ2-1, the V gene TRBV14; tentatively, D is TRBD2 (5 bases). The germline CDR1 and CDR2 sequences are SGHDN and FVKESK. Trimming took off 2 bases at V and 2 bases at J, with 13 bases between the two ends. The CDR3 is 16 amino acids. The DNA for the CDR3 is TGTGCCAGCAGCCAACCCAGCGGATCCACCTACAATGAGCAGTTCTTC. It encodes CASSQPSGSTYNEQFF.

This rearrangement joins TRBV15 to TRBJ2-1; 7 bases align to TRBD1. This CDR3 is 16 amino acids long. Germline V gene data show CDR1 as LNHNV and CDR2 as YYDKDF (reference sequence). V lost 0 bases and J lost 2; bases outside the gene matches: 4. The CDR3 sequence is CATSRDPQGAYNEQFF. CDR3 nucleotides: TGTGCCACCAGCAGAGATCCGCAGGGGGCCTACAATGAGCAGTTCTTC.

This clone occurred once. This chain joins TRBV9 and TRBJ2-7; 7 nucleotides line up with TRBD1. The length of the CDR3 is 14 residues. Germline V gives CDR1 SGDLS, CDR2 YYNGEE. Trimming cost V 5 bases and J 0 bases; bases outside gene matches: 5. In nucleotides, the CDR3 is TGTGCCAGCAGTAATAACAGGGGCTCCTACGAGCAGTACTTC. Protein: CASSNNRGSYEQYF.

The chain carries TRBV27 and TRBJ2-5; TRBD2 agrees at 13 bases. The germline V gene has CDR1 MNHEY and CDR2 SMNVEV (reference sequence). The length of the CDR3 is 16 residues. V gave up 5 bases and J gave up 4 bases; unmatched junction bases: 7. The CDR3 spells CASSPRGLAGVETQYF. CDR3 in DNA: TGTGCCAGCAGTCCACGAGGACTAGCGGGGGTAGAGACCCAGTACTTC.

The chain recombines TRBV7-9 with TRBJ2-5; 8 nucleotides line up with TRBD2. The CDR3 is 15 amino acids. Trimming took 3 bases from V and 2 from J; bases not matched to a gene: 5. Per germline, CDR1 SEHNR and CDR2 FQNEAQ (reference sequence). CDR3: CASSFLGGGQETQYF. CDR3 sequence (DNA): TGTGCCAGCAGCTTTCTGGGCGGGGGGCAAGAGACCCAGTACTTC.

V gene TRBV10-3 combines with J gene TRBJ2-5, with 12 positions matching TRBD1. Germline V CDR1 and CDR2: ENHRY, SYGVKD. The V segment lost 6 bases and the J segment 9 bases; nucleotides outside the gene matches: 5. CDR3 length: 13 residues. The CDR3 protein is CAIRGQGAGPQYF. In DNA, the CDR3 is TGTGCCATCAGGGGACAGGGGGCAGGGCCCCAGTACTTC.